This T cell receptor beta chain comes out of a study of blood T cell repertoires in COVID-19. TCRdb keeps only in-frame clones here, not all; method: immunoSEQ multiplex PCR. The data show approximately 470,000 clones, around 90% seen once. Sequencing input: PBMCs or T cells enriched from blood (not recorded which). The sequence was collected from a woman under 30 who had recovered from COVID-19.

CDR3 in DNA: TGCGCCAGCCCCTCTGGTAGGGGAGGGAATGAGCAGTTCTTC. Encoded protein: CASPSGRGGNEQFF. V and J are TRBV23-1 and TRBJ2-1; 7 bases fit TRBD2. TRBV23-1 is known as an ORF, though its function is uncertain. The CDR3 covers 14 residues. V lost 8 bases, J lost 7 bases, and 11 bases stayed unmatched.